One T cell receptor (beta chain) is described in this entry. The V segment lost 5 bases and the J segment 3 bases; nucleotides outside the gene matches: 6. Germline CDR1 is LGHNA and CDR2 is YSLEER. CDR3 size: 16 residues. This specimen comes from a study of blood T cell repertoires in COVID-19. Original methodology: Amplification of reference gene primers provided the estimated nucleated cell counts. This table comes from immunoSEQ multiplex PCR, and its TCRdb copy is limited to in-frame clones, with some not included. V and J calls and clone size are given by that table; D and trimming were obtained from the DNA. The sample records fewer than 450,000 clones, approximately 84% being singletons. Recovered Cohort 3 donors showed two negative PCRs, clearance, or symptom resolution.

The sequenced material came from PBMCs or T cells enriched from blood (not recorded which). The chain is built from TRBV4-3 and TRBJ2-1; 11 bases map to TRBD1. The sequence was obtained from a woman aged 25 to 45 who had recovered from COVID-19. The CDR3: CASSLQGQGDYNEQFF. The CDR3 DNA sequence: TGCGCCAGCAGCTTACAGGGACAGGGGGACTACAATGAGCAGTTCTTC.